This T cell receptor beta chain came from a study of CD8+ T cells in alopecia areata (dated by TCRdb to the late 2010s). Regarding the complete study: Skin from C3H/HeJ donors aged about 6-12 months with spontaneous alopecia was grafted onto female C3H/HeJ recipients aged roughly 6-11 weeks. RNA was extracted with the PAXgene miRNA kit for fixed scalp, the miRNeasy kit for PBMCs, and the RNeasy kit for mouse skin. TCRbeta CDR3 regions were amplified by immunoSEQ multiplex PCR using 35 Vbeta forward and 13 Jbeta reverse primers. On the human side, TCRbeta sequencing was run on scalp tissue and on sorted CD4+ and CD8+ peripheral blood T cells from healthy controls and from alopecia areata patients with either patchy or totalis/universalis disease. High-throughput TCRbeta sequencing was used to examine T cell clonal expansion in alopecia areata in both the C3H/HeJ mouse model and human patients. Scalp clonality was compared across normal scalp (n=4), patchy alopecia areata scalp (n=8), and alopecia totalis/universalis scalp (n=8). Study-level results and caveats: Compared with mice, TCR sequences shared between patients were less clear, possibly partly because of HLA diversity across the patient population. Compared with normal scalp, lesional scalp, particularly in alopecia totalis/universalis, had higher clonality and more expanded CD8+ clones, which suggests antigenic drive. Scalp TCR repertoire analysis is complicated because resident alphabeta T cells in normal human skin are also sequenced, whereas mouse skin is dominated by gammadelta T cells.

Looking up the germline V gene (reference sequence) yields CDR1 NSQYPW and CDR2 LRSPGD. The CDR3 covers 14 residues, taking in both the cysteine and the phenylalanine. The DNA has 33 bases, all within the CDR3, and is read from base 1. V sheds 4 bases and J sheds 4 bases, leaving 8 bases between their ends. This clone has just a few counts. Its binding antigen is unknown. The gene names and germline sequences given are murine. The sequenced fragment ends 3 residues before the CDR3 boundary, so the rest is inferred from the germline J gene. Receptor amplification or capture employed the immunoSEQ multiplex PCR assay. RNA was extracted from all samples and reverse transcribed into cDNA, which served as template for TCR sequencing. SuperScript III was used to make first-strand cDNA, primed with a 2:1 mix of oligo-dT and random hexamers. A synthetic immune receptor repertoire was used to gauge amplification bias, and whatever bias remained was removed computationally. Sequencing of the libraries was done on Illumina HiSeq with 60 bp reads that cover the CDR3, reading from J toward V. In the paper's pipeline: Raw reads were preprocessed to remove errors, and CDR3 was defined by IMGT conventions from the conserved cysteine to phenylalanine. Clonality was calculated as 1 minus Shannon entropy normalized by log2 of the number of productive unique TCRs. Whether scalp clones were CD4 or CD8 was inferred by matching scalp TCRbeta sequences against CD4 and CD8 repertoires sorted from blood. TCRdb holds this immuneACCESS table with in-frame rearrangements only. Some clones are missing; in checked studies, unresolved V genes explain under half, and the rest has no known cause. That table supplies the V and J calls and clone size; D and trimming were determined from the DNA. Here the sample lists approximately 280,000 clones, none seen once only. The top ten clonotypes cover less than 1.5% of the sample.

Pooled mouse cutaneous lymph node cells were stained for CD4, CD8alpha, NKG2D, NKG2ACE and other markers, then sorted on a BD Influx. Sample: CD4+ T cells sorted from a lymph node. This sequence originates from a C3H/HeJ mouse with alopecia areata. This strain of mice has MHC haplotype H2-k. The sequence joins TRBV1 to TRBJ1-6; perhaps TRBD1 is the D gene, with 6 bases matching. TRBJ1-6 is an ORF for which the function is uncertain. The CDR3 region: CTCSVGQYNSPLYF. CDR3 DNA, as far as it was read: TGCACCTGCAGTGTGGGACAATATAATTCGCCC.